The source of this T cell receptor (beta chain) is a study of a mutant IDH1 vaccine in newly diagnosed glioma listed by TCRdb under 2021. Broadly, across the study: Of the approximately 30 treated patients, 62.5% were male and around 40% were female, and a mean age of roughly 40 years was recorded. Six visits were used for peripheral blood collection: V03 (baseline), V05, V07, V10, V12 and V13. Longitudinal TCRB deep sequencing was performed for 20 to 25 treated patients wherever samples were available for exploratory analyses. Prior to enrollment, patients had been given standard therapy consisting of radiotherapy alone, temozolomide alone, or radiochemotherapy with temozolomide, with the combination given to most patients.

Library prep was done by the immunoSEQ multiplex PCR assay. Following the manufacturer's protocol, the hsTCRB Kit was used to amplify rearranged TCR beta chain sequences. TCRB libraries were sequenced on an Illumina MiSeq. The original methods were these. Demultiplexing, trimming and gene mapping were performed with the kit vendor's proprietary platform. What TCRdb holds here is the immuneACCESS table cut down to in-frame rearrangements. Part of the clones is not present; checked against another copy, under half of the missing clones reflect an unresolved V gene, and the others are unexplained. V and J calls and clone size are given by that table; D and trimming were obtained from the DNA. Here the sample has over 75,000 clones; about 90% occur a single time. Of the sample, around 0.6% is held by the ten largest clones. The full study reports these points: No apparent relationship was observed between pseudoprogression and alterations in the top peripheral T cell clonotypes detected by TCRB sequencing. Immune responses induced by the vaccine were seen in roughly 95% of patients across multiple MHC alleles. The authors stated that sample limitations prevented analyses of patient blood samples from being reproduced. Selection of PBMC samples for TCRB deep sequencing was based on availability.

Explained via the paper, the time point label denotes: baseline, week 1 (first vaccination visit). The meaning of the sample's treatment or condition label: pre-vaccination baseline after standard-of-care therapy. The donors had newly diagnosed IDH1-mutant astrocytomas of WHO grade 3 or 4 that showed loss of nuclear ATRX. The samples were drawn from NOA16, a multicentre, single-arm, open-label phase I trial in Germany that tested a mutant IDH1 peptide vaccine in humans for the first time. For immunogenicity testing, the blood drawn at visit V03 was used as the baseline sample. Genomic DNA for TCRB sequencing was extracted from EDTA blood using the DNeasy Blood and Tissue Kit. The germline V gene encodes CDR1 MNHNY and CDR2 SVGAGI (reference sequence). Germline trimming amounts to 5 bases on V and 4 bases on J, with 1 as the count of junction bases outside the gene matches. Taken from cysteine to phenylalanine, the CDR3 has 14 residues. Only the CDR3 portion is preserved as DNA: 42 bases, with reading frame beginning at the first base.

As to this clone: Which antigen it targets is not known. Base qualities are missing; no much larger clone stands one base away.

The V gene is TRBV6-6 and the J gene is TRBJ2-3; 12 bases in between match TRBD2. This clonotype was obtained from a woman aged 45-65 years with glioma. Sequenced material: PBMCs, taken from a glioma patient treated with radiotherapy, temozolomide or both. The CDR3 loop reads CASSRLAGADTQYF. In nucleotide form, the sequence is TGTGCCAGCAGTCGACTAGCGGGAGCAGATACGCAGTATTTT.